These T cell receptor beta chains were read from a single sample in a study of regulatory T cells in long-lasting Graves disease. In TCRdb, the multiplex PCR reads were re-called with MiXCR into one record per CDR3 protein. Of about 440,000 distinct CDR3 sequences listed, about 15% were seen once; the top ten hold approximately 15%. These data were likewise used in another study, on T cells in Graves' hyperthyroidism and ophthalmopathy.

This sample comprised peripheral blood mononuclear cells (PBMCs), obtained at new diagnosis, from a patient treated with antithyroid drugs. Receptors were obtained from a woman aged 25 to 39 with Graves disease. Both conserved end residues are part of each CDR3. D genes are given only for firm matches. A row's size may be missing; if present it is once, few, many or a size class.

J: TRBJ2-7
V: TRBV12-3/TRBV12-4
size: many
D: TRBD2
DNA: TGTGCCAGCAGGGGACTAGCGGGAACGGGGGAGCAGTACTTC
CDR3: CASRGLAGTGEQYF

J: TRBJ1-2
V: TRBV30
size: NA
D: TRBD1
DNA: TGTGCCTGGCACGGTGGGACAGGGCTCTATGGCTACACCTTC
CDR3: CAWHGGTGLYGYTF

J: TRBJ2-3
V: TRBV28
size: many
D: TRBD2
DNA: TGTGCCAGCAGTTCGATGACTAGCGGGAGCTCCGCAGATACGCAGTATTTT
CDR3: CASSSMTSGSSADTQYF

J: TRBJ2-7
V: TRBV28
size: NA
D: TRBD2
DNA: TGTACTAGCGGGTTCCCCGGGCGCGAGCAGTACTTC
CDR3: CTSGFPGREQYF

J: TRBJ2-1
V: TRBV3-1
size: many
D: NA
DNA: TGTGCCAGCAGTAGGGACCCTTACAATGAGCAGTTCTTC
CDR3: CASSRDPYNEQFF

J: TRBJ1-1
V: TRBV4-1
size: NA
D: NA
DNA: TGCGCCAGCAGCTCCTCCGTTGCGGGGATGACTGAAGCTTTCTTT
CDR3: CASSSSVAGMTEAFF

J: TRBJ2-1
V: TRBV7-8
size: NA
D: NA
DNA: TGTGCCAGCGGCGACGGGAGCGATGAGCAGTTCTTC
CDR3: CASGDGSDEQFF

J: TRBJ2-3
V: TRBV2
size: many
D: NA
DNA: TGTGCCAGCAGTGATACGAGCACAGATACGCAGTATTTT
CDR3: CASSDTSTDTQYF

J: TRBJ2-7
V: TRBV18
size: many
D: NA
DNA: TGTGCCAGCTCACCGTCGGGGACCTACGAGCAGTACTTC
CDR3: CASSPSGTYEQYF

J: TRBJ2-5
V: TRBV9
size: NA
D: NA
DNA: TGTGCCAGCAGCGTGAGCGGGTTCTCGGAGACCCAGTACTTC
CDR3: CASSVSGFSETQYF

J: TRBJ2-2
V: TRBV12-3/TRBV12-4
size: NA
D: NA
DNA: TGTGCCAGCAACTTAGACAGAAACACCGGGGAGCTGTTTTTT
CDR3: CASNLDRNTGELFF

J: TRBJ2-7
V: TRBV15
size: NA
D: NA
DNA: TGTGCCACCCAAGGACACGGTTCCTACGAGCAGTACTTC
CDR3: CATQGHGSYEQYF

J: TRBJ2-3
V: TRBV20-1
size: many
D: NA
DNA: TGCAGTGCTAGAATTAGCCAGCACCATCTAGATACGCAGTATTTT
CDR3: CSARISQHHLDTQYF

J: TRBJ1-3
V: TRBV28
size: NA
D: NA
DNA: TGTGCCAGCAGTTTACGGTCAGGACTAGTCTCTGGAAACACCATATATTTT
CDR3: CASSLRSGLVSGNTIYF

J: TRBJ1-2
V: TRBV6-1
size: many
D: TRBD1
DNA: TGTGCCAGCAGCCCCCGACAGGGCCGAGACTATGGCTACACCTTC
CDR3: CASSPRQGRDYGYTF

J: TRBJ2-3
V: TRBV6-1
size: few
D: NA
DNA: TGTGCCAGCAGTGCGTGGGATACGCAGTATTTT
CDR3: CASSAWDTQYF

J: TRBJ2-7
V: TRBV7-9
size: NA
D: TRBD1
DNA: TGTGCCAGCAGGGGACAGGAGAGCTCCTACGAGCAGTACTTC
CDR3: CASRGQESSYEQYF

J: TRBJ2-7
V: TRBV6-1
size: few
D: TRBD2
DNA: TGTGCCACCCGGACCGGGACTAGCGGAACCTACGAGCAGTACTTC
CDR3: CATRTGTSGTYEQYF

J: TRBJ2-5
V: TRBV29-1
size: NA
D: NA
DNA: TGCAGCGTTGACTTCGAGACCCAGTACTTC
CDR3: CSVDFETQYF

J: TRBJ1-1
V: TRBV7-2
size: many
D: NA
DNA: TGTGCCAGCAGCTTAAGGGGTGATGCTTTCTTT
CDR3: CASSLRGDAFF

J: TRBJ2-1
V: TRBV12-3/TRBV12-4
size: once
D: TRBD2
DNA: TGTGCCAGCAGTTTTCTGGCGGCGGGAGCTAGCAATGAGCAGTTCTTC
CDR3: CASSFLAAGASNEQFF

J: TRBJ2-7
V: TRBV30
size: NA
D: TRBD1
DNA: TGTGCCGGGGACAGGGAATACTACGAGCAGTACTTC
CDR3: CAGDREYYEQYF

J: TRBJ1-1
V: TRBV30
size: many
D: NA
DNA: TGTGCCTGGAGCCGCGGGGGGGGAGGTCACACTGAAGCTTTCTTT
CDR3: CAWSRGGGGHTEAFF

J: TRBJ1-4
V: TRBV18
size: NA
D: NA
DNA: TGTGCCAGCTCACCTTTAAGGGGGGGGCGAGAAGAAAAACTGTTTTTT
CDR3: CASSPLRGGREEKLFF

J: TRBJ2-3
V: TRBV7-8
size: few
D: TRBD2
DNA: TGTGCCAGCAGCTTAGGGGTCTATAGCGGGGCGAGTTCAAATACGCAGTATTTT
CDR3: CASSLGVYSGASSNTQYF

J: TRBJ1-3
V: TRBV3-1
size: many
D: NA
DNA: TGTGCCAGCAGCCAAATCGCCCTCGGGGGCTCTGGAAACACCATATATTTT
CDR3: CASSQIALGGSGNTIYF

J: TRBJ2-1
V: TRBV5-1
size: NA
D: TRBD1
DNA: TGCGCCAGCAGATCGGACAGGATCTCCTACAATGAGCAGTTCTTC
CDR3: CASRSDRISYNEQFF

J: TRBJ1-5
V: TRBV2
size: NA
D: NA
DNA: TGTGCCAGCAGTAAGGGACGGGATAGCAATCAGCCCCAGCATTTT
CDR3: CASSKGRDSNQPQHF

J: TRBJ2-3
V: TRBV2
size: many
D: TRBD2
DNA: TGTGCCACCTCGGGACTAGCGAGTAGCACAGATACGCAGTATTTT
CDR3: CATSGLASSTDTQYF

J: TRBJ1-6
V: TRBV10-3
size: many
D: NA
DNA: TGTGCCATCAGTTACCGGGACTCTAATAATTCACCCCTCCACTTT
CDR3: CAISYRDSNNSPLHF

J: TRBJ2-3
V: TRBV5-6
size: many
D: TRBD1
DNA: TGTGCCAGCACCTACAGGGGGTACTCCACAGATACGCAGTATTTT
CDR3: CASTYRGYSTDTQYF

J: TRBJ2-2
V: TRBV6-1
size: many
D: TRBD1
DNA: TGTGCCAGCAGGCGACAGGGGGGGACCGGGGAGCTGTTTTTT
CDR3: CASRRQGGTGELFF

J: TRBJ1-2
V: TRBV7-9
size: many
D: NA
DNA: TGTGCCAGCAGCTCCGCGGGGGGTGGTTTTGGCTACACCTTC
CDR3: CASSSAGGGFGYTF

J: TRBJ2-7
V: TRBV12-3/TRBV12-4
size: many
D: NA
DNA: TGTGCCAGCAGTTTTTCCCTCCTCGAGCAGTACTTC
CDR3: CASSFSLLEQYF

J: TRBJ2-3
V: TRBV15
size: many
D: NA
DNA: TGTGCCACCAGCAGGGCTGGGGCGGGCCCCAGCACAGATACGCAGTATTTT
CDR3: CATSRAGAGPSTDTQYF

J: TRBJ1-1
V: TRBV30
size: many
D: TRBD1
DNA: TGTGCCTGGAGGGCAACAGGGGGAGGCACTGAAGCTTTCTTT
CDR3: CAWRATGGGTEAFF

J: TRBJ1-4
V: TRBV6-4
size: NA
D: NA
DNA: TGTGCCAGCAGTTCGTACCGCCTGCCGGGGAATGAAAAACTGTTTTTT
CDR3: CASSSYRLPGNEKLFF

J: TRBJ1-4
V: TRBV4-1
size: NA
D: NA
DNA: TGCGCCAGCAGCCAAGATCTAGGTTTCCGGGTTGAAAAACTGTTTTTT
CDR3: CASSQDLGFRVEKLFF

J: TRBJ2-1
V: TRBV10-2
size: NA
D: NA
DNA: TGCGCCAGCAGGCGTCTGGTTAATGAGCAGTTCTTC
CDR3: CASRRLVNEQFF

J: TRBJ2-7
V: TRBV20-1
size: many
D: NA
DNA: TGCAGTGCTAGAGAATCGGGGTACGAGCAGTACTTC
CDR3: CSARESGYEQYF

J: TRBJ2-2
V: TRBV27
size: NA
D: NA
DNA: TGTGCCAGCAGTCCGCTAGCGACTGGGGAGCTGTTTTTT
CDR3: CASSPLATGELFF

J: TRBJ2-5
V: TRBV18
size: many
D: NA
DNA: TGTGCCAGCTCACCCCAGCGTACAACGGAAAAAGAGACCCAGTACTTC
CDR3: CASSPQRTTEKETQYF

J: TRBJ1-2
V: TRBV7-9
size: many
D: NA
DNA: TGTGCCAGCAGCTTGGGCGGTCCTAACTATGGCTACACCTTC
CDR3: CASSLGGPNYGYTF

J: TRBJ2-2
V: TRBV7-9
size: NA
D: TRBD2
DNA: TGTGCCAGCAGCGCCCAAGGAGGACTAGCGGGAGCCAACACCGGGGAGCTGTTTTTT
CDR3: CASSAQGGLAGANTGELFF

J: TRBJ1-2
V: TRBV28
size: many
D: TRBD1
DNA: TGTGCCAGCAGGATCCGGGACAGACCCTATGGCTACACCTTC
CDR3: CASRIRDRPYGYTF

J: TRBJ2-1
V: TRBV15
size: many
D: TRBD2
DNA: TGTGCCACCAGCAGGGGTATTGGGACTAGAGGCGATGAGCAGTTCTTC
CDR3: CATSRGIGTRGDEQFF

J: TRBJ2-2
V: TRBV5-1
size: many
D: TRBD1
DNA: TGCGCCAGCAGCCTCCGGGACAGGGTGAACACCGGGGAGCTGTTTTTT
CDR3: CASSLRDRVNTGELFF

J: TRBJ1-2
V: TRBV29-1
size: NA
D: TRBD1
DNA: TGCAGCGTTGAAGCCTCACTCGACAGGGCTCGTCCTCCTGGCTACACCTTC
CDR3: CSVEASLDRARPPGYTF

J: TRBJ2-1
V: TRBV6-1
size: many
D: TRBD2
DNA: TGTGCCAGCATTCAATCCGGGACTAGCGGGAGAAATGAGCAGTTCTTC
CDR3: CASIQSGTSGRNEQFF

J: TRBJ2-7
V: TRBV4-1
size: NA
D: NA
DNA: TGCGCCAGCAGCCCCTGGAGCAGGGGCCTCTACGAGCAGTACTTC
CDR3: CASSPWSRGLYEQYF

J: TRBJ2-7
V: TRBV11-2
size: many
D: TRBD2
DNA: TGTGCCAGCAGCTCCTACCGGGGGAGCGGGGGCTCCTACGAGCAGTACTTC
CDR3: CASSSYRGSGGSYEQYF

J: TRBJ2-7
V: TRBV20-1
size: many
D: NA
DNA: TGCAGTGCCAAACTTTCCGGGGCGACCTACGAGCAGTACTTC
CDR3: CSAKLSGATYEQYF

J: TRBJ2-5
V: TRBV18
size: many
D: TRBD2
DNA: TGTGCCAGCTCACCGATGACTAGCGGGAGCGGGGAGACCCAGTACTTC
CDR3: CASSPMTSGSGETQYF

J: TRBJ2-3
V: TRBV28
size: many
D: NA
DNA: TGTGCCAGCAGTTTACCGGGACCTCGCACAGATACGCAGTATTTT
CDR3: CASSLPGPRTDTQYF

J: TRBJ1-6
V: TRBV20-1
size: NA
D: NA
DNA: TGCAGTGCTATCCGTGATAATTCACCCCTCCACTTT
CDR3: CSAIRDNSPLHF

J: TRBJ2-1
V: TRBV15
size: few
D: NA
DNA: TGTGCCACCAGCAGAGATTTTGGCACTCAAGGGAGGAGACGACGCAATGAGCAGTTCTTC
CDR3: CATSRDFGTQGRRRRNEQFF

J: TRBJ2-1
V: TRBV5-5
size: many
D: TRBD2
DNA: TGTGCCAGCAGCGTTAGACTAGCGAACAATGAGCAGTTCTTC
CDR3: CASSVRLANNEQFF

J: TRBJ1-3
V: TRBV20-1
size: NA
D: NA
DNA: TGCAGTGCTAGAGATTACAGCCTCCTCTCTGGAAACACCATATATTTT
CDR3: CSARDYSLLSGNTIYF

J: TRBJ1-1
V: TRBV12-3/TRBV12-4
size: NA
D: NA
DNA: TGTGCCAGCAGGGGTTTACAGACGAACACTGAAGCTTTCTTT
CDR3: CASRGLQTNTEAFF